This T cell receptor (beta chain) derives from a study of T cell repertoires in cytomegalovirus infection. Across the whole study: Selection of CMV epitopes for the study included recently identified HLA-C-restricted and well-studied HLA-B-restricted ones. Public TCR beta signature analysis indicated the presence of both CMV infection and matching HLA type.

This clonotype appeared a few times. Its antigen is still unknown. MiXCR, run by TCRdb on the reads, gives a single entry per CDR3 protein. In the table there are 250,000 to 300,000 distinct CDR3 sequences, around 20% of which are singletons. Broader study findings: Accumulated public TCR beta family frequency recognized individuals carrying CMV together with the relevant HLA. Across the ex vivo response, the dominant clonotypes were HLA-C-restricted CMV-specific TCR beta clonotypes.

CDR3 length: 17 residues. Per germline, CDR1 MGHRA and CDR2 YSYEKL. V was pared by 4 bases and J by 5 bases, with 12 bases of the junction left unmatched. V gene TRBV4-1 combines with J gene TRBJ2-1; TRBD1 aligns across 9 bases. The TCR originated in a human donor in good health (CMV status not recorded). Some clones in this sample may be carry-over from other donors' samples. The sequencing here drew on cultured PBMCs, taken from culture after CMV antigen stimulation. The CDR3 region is CASSLGPGTGFNNEQFF. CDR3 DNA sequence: TGCGCCAGCAGCCTGGGCCCCGGGACAGGGTTTAACAATGAGCAGTTCTTC.